This T cell receptor beta chain was identified during a study of blood T cell repertoires in COVID-19. Study at large: T cells, B-cell-depleted T cells, or PBMCs provided the cDNA or gDNA that served as material.

Profiling relied on immunoSEQ multiplex PCR, and the TCRdb table lists in-frame clones only, not all of them. The table has 140,000 to 150,000 clones, approximately 82% seen once. Germline values: CDR1 SNHLY, CDR2 FYNNEI. There are 12 residues in the CDR3. Trimming removed 4 bases at V and 4 bases at J, with 5 bases between. The source is a human donor with acute or convalescent COVID-19. The donor label of this sample is uncertain. The sequencing sample was made of peripheral blood. This chain links TRBV2 with TRBJ1-5; D not resolved. This chain's CDR3 is CASSGGNQPQHF. CDR3 sequence (DNA): TGTGCCAGCAGTGGAGGGAATCAGCCCCAGCATTTT.